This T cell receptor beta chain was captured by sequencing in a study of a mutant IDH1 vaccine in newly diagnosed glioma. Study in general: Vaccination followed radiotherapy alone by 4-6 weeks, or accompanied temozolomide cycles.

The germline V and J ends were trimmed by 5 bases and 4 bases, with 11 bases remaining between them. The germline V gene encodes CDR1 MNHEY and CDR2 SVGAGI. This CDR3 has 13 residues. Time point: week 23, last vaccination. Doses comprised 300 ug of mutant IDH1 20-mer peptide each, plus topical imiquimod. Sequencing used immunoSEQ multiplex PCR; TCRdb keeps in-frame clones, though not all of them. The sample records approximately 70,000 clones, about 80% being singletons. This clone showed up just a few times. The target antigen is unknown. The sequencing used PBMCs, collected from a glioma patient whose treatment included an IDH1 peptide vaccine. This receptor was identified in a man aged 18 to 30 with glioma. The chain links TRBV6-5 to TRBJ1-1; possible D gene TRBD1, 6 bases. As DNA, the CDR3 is TGTGCCAGCAGTACCAACAGGGTCACTGAAGCTTTCTTT. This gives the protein CASSTNRVTEAFF.